This TCR beta chain was sequenced during a study of blood T cell repertoires in COVID-19. The assay was immunoSEQ multiplex PCR, and TCRdb's table has in-frame clones only and misses some. In the table there are 250,000 to 300,000 clones, about nine tenths of which are singletons. CDR1 and CDR2 (germline): SGDLS, YYNGEE. The V and J ends lost 3 bases and 0 bases respectively, with 12 bases between them. The CDR3 is 15 amino acids. Recruits, aged roughly 18 to 100 years, lived in 20 to 30 US areas. Which cohort a participant joined came from the clinical history participants gave. This clonotype was sampled from a woman between 40 and 50 years old with acute COVID-19. This rearrangement joins TRBV9 to TRBJ2-5; D uncertain. Sequencing was done on a sample of PBMCs or T cells enriched from blood (not recorded which). The CDR3 protein is CASSARSGNQETQYF. Written as DNA, the CDR3 is TGTGCCAGCAGCGCACGATCAGGTAACCAAGAGACCCAGTACTTC.